This T cell receptor beta chain was identified in a study of cytomegalovirus exposure and HLA in healthy donors. General study points: Analyzed later, association rates of TCRs varied across HLA loci, with DRB1 most and HLA-C fewest. Follow-up analysis later connected one missense variant in DCLRE1C with trimming of TCR beta V- and J-genes. In vitro, a few CMV-associated chains proved specific for CMV antigens.

The study ran its PCR with 60 Vbeta and 13 Jbeta primers. Repertoires were generated with immunoSEQ multiplex PCR, while TCRdb's copy carries only in-frame clones and drops some. There are about 130,000 clones in the sample; 65% to 85% occur only once, and roughly 6.6% lies in the top ten. As concerns this clone: What it binds is unknown.

CDR1 MDHEN and CDR2 SYDVKM come from the germline V gene. V shed 5 bases and J shed 8 bases, with 24 bases lying between them. The CDR3 is made up of 16 amino acids. V usage is TRBV28 and J usage is TRBJ1-2; D may be TRBD1 (6 bases). This clonotype was obtained from a young man in good health and CMV-seronegative. The sequenced sample was PBMCs. The CDR3 reads CASSPPQGRAFWGYTF. CDR3 DNA sequence: TGTGCCAGCAGTCCCCCACAGGGTAGGGCTTTTTGGGGCTACACCTTC.